This is a list of T cell receptor beta chains from one sample in a study of T cell responses to AZD1222 COVID-19 vaccine. Method: immunoSEQ multiplex PCR; TCRdb's copy keeps in-frame clones and lacks some. Of around 110,000 clones in the sample, approximately 93% were seen once. Sample: peripheral blood, taken on day 0 of AZD1222 vaccination. All receptors derive from an adult in good health. The CDR3 runs from the conserved cysteine through the conserved F or W. The order of the fields is J gene, D gene, CDR3 length, V gene, clone size, CDR3 DNA, CDR3 protein. D genes are given only for firm matches. A row's size may be missing; if present it is once, few, many or a size class.

J gene: TRBJ1-2; D gene: NA; CDR3 length: 15; V gene: TRBV30; clone size: NA; CDR3 DNA: TGTGCCTGGAGTGTACTTGAGACATCTAACTATGGCTACACCTTC; CDR3 protein: CAWSVLETSNYGYTF
J gene: TRBJ1-4; D gene: NA; CDR3 length: 15; V gene: TRBV7-8; clone size: NA; CDR3 DNA: TGTGCCAGCAGCCCTTCGGGGCCGCTGTCGTTAAAACTGTTTTTT; CDR3 protein: CASSPSGPLSLKLFF
J gene: TRBJ2-3; D gene: NA; CDR3 length: 13; V gene: TRBV19; clone size: NA; CDR3 DNA: TGTGCCGGGAGCTGGACCGCAGGAGGTACGCAGTATTTT; CDR3 protein: CAGSWTAGGTQYF
J gene: TRBJ2-2; D gene: NA; CDR3 length: 16; V gene: TRBV10-3; clone size: NA; CDR3 DNA: TGTGCCACCGCTCCCTGGGAAGGGGCGAACACCGGGGAGCTGTTTTTT; CDR3 protein: CATAPWEGANTGELFF
J gene: TRBJ2-7; D gene: NA; CDR3 length: 15; V gene: TRBV11-2; clone size: medium-sized; CDR3 DNA: TGTGCCAGCAGCTTGGTTCGGGACTCTGGCTACGAGCAGTACTTC; CDR3 protein: CASSLVRDSGYEQYF
J gene: TRBJ2-1; D gene: TRBD1; CDR3 length: 13; V gene: TRBV10-3; clone size: NA; CDR3 DNA: TGTGCCATCCGACAGGGACAGGGATATGAGCAGTTCTTC; CDR3 protein: CAIRQGQGYEQFF
J gene: TRBJ2-3; D gene: TRBD2; CDR3 length: 18; V gene: TRBV5-1; clone size: NA; CDR3 DNA: TGCGCCAGCAGACGAGGAGGGACTAGCGGGAGTAGCGGAGATACGCAGTATTTT; CDR3 protein: CASRRGGTSGSSGDTQYF
J gene: TRBJ1-2; D gene: NA; CDR3 length: 18; V gene: TRBV28; clone size: NA; CDR3 DNA: TGTGCCAGCAGTTTACCCGTCGGGGGGATCGGTATGCACTATGGCTACACCTTC; CDR3 protein: CASSLPVGGIGMHYGYTF
J gene: TRBJ2-1; D gene: NA; CDR3 length: 11; V gene: TRBV28; clone size: NA; CDR3 DNA: TGTGCCAGCAGTAACTACAATGAGCAGTTCTTC; CDR3 protein: CASSNYNEQFF
J gene: TRBJ1-5; D gene: NA; CDR3 length: 14; V gene: TRBV6-1; clone size: NA; CDR3 DNA: TGTGCCAGCAGTGAATTTTCAATCAATCAGCCCCAGCATTTT; CDR3 protein: CASSEFSINQPQHF
J gene: TRBJ2-1; D gene: NA; CDR3 length: 14; V gene: TRBV11-2; clone size: NA; CDR3 DNA: TGTGCCAGCAGCTTTGACGGGGGTTACAATGAGCAGTTCTTC; CDR3 protein: CASSFDGGYNEQFF
J gene: TRBJ1-4; D gene: NA; CDR3 length: 15; V gene: TRBV27; clone size: NA; CDR3 DNA: TGTGCCAGCAGTTTTACGGGCGGCCCTAATGAAAAACTGTTTTTT; CDR3 protein: CASSFTGGPNEKLFF
J gene: TRBJ1-4; D gene: NA; CDR3 length: 14; V gene: TRBV30; clone size: NA; CDR3 DNA: TGTGCCTGGAAGGACGGTAGGGGGGATGAAAAACTGTTTTTT; CDR3 protein: CAWKDGRGDEKLFF
J gene: TRBJ1-2; D gene: NA; CDR3 length: 13; V gene: TRBV6-5; clone size: NA; CDR3 DNA: TGTGCCAGCAGTTACGGTCAGAACTATGGCTACACCTTC; CDR3 protein: CASSYGQNYGYTF
J gene: TRBJ2-5; D gene: NA; CDR3 length: 12; V gene: TRBV6-5; clone size: NA; CDR3 DNA: TGTGCCAGCAACAGACCCCAAGAGACCCAGTACTTC; CDR3 protein: CASNRPQETQYF
J gene: TRBJ1-1; D gene: TRBD1; CDR3 length: 15; V gene: TRBV18; clone size: NA; CDR3 DNA: TGTGCCAGCTCACAAGAGGGACAGTCGAACACTGAAGCTTTCTTT; CDR3 protein: CASSQEGQSNTEAFF
J gene: TRBJ2-5; D gene: NA; CDR3 length: 16; V gene: TRBV6-2/TRBV6-3; clone size: NA; CDR3 DNA: TGTGCCAGCAGCGACCCCGGGCTAGGGGACGCAACGACCCAGTACTTC; CDR3 protein: CASSDPGLGDATTQYF
J gene: TRBJ1-2; D gene: TRBD1; CDR3 length: 16; V gene: TRBV4-2; clone size: NA; CDR3 DNA: TGTGCCAGCAGCGGGACAGCCTCGTCATTTAACTATGGCTACACCTTC; CDR3 protein: CASSGTASSFNYGYTF
J gene: TRBJ2-3; D gene: TRBD2; CDR3 length: 15; V gene: TRBV7-6; clone size: NA; CDR3 DNA: TGTGCCAGCAGCTCCTGGCGGGAGGGCCGGGGTACGCAGTATTTT; CDR3 protein: CASSSWREGRGTQYF
J gene: TRBJ1-4; D gene: NA; CDR3 length: 13; V gene: TRBV19; clone size: once; CDR3 DNA: TGTGCCAGTAGTATAGGCGGGGATGAAAAACTGTTTTTT; CDR3 protein: CASSIGGDEKLFF
J gene: TRBJ2-7; D gene: NA; CDR3 length: 15; V gene: TRBV7-6; clone size: NA; CDR3 DNA: TGTGCCAGCAGCCCAGGGAGGAGCGTGCCCTACGAGCAGTACTTC; CDR3 protein: CASSPGRSVPYEQYF
J gene: TRBJ2-5; D gene: TRBD2; CDR3 length: 16; V gene: TRBV6-1; clone size: NA; CDR3 DNA: TGTGCCAGCAGTGTGTTAGCGGGGGCGTACCAAGAGACCCAGTACTTC; CDR3 protein: CASSVLAGAYQETQYF
J gene: TRBJ1-1; D gene: NA; CDR3 length: 14; V gene: TRBV18; clone size: once; CDR3 DNA: TGTGCCAGCTCGGAGGGACACCTGGGCACTGAAGCTTTCTTT; CDR3 protein: CASSEGHLGTEAFF
J gene: TRBJ2-7; D gene: TRBD1; CDR3 length: 12; V gene: TRBV27; clone size: NA; CDR3 DNA: TGTGCCATCGGGACAGGGGGCTACGAGCAGTACTTC; CDR3 protein: CAIGTGGYEQYF
J gene: TRBJ2-5; D gene: TRBD1; CDR3 length: 16; V gene: TRBV29-1; clone size: NA; CDR3 DNA: TGCAGCGTTGAAGGGGGAGGGGACAGGGGAGAAGAGACCCAGTACTTC; CDR3 protein: CSVEGGGDRGEETQYF
J gene: TRBJ1-6; D gene: NA; CDR3 length: 13; V gene: TRBV11-3; clone size: NA; CDR3 DNA: TGTGCCAGCAGCTTCGGGGAGGGATCACCCCTCCACTTT; CDR3 protein: CASSFGEGSPLHF
J gene: TRBJ2-3; D gene: TRBD2; CDR3 length: 15; V gene: TRBV5-1; clone size: NA; CDR3 DNA: TGCGCCAGCAGCTTGAGCGGGGGGCTCACAGATACGCAGTATTTT; CDR3 protein: CASSLSGGLTDTQYF
J gene: TRBJ1-1; D gene: NA; CDR3 length: 13; V gene: TRBV29-1; clone size: NA; CDR3 DNA: TGCAGCGTTCGCAGGGGCACAAACACTGAAGCTTTCTTT; CDR3 protein: CSVRRGTNTEAFF
J gene: TRBJ1-1; D gene: TRBD1; CDR3 length: 12; V gene: TRBV7-9; clone size: NA; CDR3 DNA: TGTGCCAGCAGACGGGACAGGGATGAAGCTTTCTTT; CDR3 protein: CASRRDRDEAFF
J gene: TRBJ1-6; D gene: TRBD1; CDR3 length: 15; V gene: TRBV2; clone size: once; CDR3 DNA: TGTGCCAGCAAACTCGACAGGGGGCCCAATTCACCCCTCCACTTT; CDR3 protein: CASKLDRGPNSPLHF
J gene: TRBJ1-1; D gene: TRBD1; CDR3 length: 13; V gene: TRBV12-3/TRBV12-4; clone size: once; CDR3 DNA: TGTGCCAGCAGGAAGGACAGGGGGCCTGAAGCTTTCTTT; CDR3 protein: CASRKDRGPEAFF
J gene: TRBJ1-1; D gene: NA; CDR3 length: 15; V gene: TRBV7-9; clone size: NA; CDR3 DNA: TGTGCCAGCAGCTTCGGGTATAAATGGGTCACTGAAGCTTTCTTT; CDR3 protein: CASSFGYKWVTEAFF
J gene: TRBJ1-2; D gene: NA; CDR3 length: 16; V gene: TRBV6-5; clone size: NA; CDR3 DNA: TGTGCCAGCAGTTACTCCGGGGGCGCGTCAGTCTATGGCTACACCTTC; CDR3 protein: CASSYSGGASVYGYTF
J gene: TRBJ1-1; D gene: NA; CDR3 length: 11; V gene: TRBV19; clone size: NA; CDR3 DNA: TGTGCCACCCAGCAGGGTACTGAAGCTTTCTTT; CDR3 protein: CATQQGTEAFF
J gene: TRBJ2-4; D gene: NA; CDR3 length: 12; V gene: TRBV28; clone size: NA; CDR3 DNA: TGTGCCAGCAGTTACAGGGCGGGCATTCAGTACTTC; CDR3 protein: CASSYRAGIQYF
J gene: TRBJ2-6; D gene: NA; CDR3 length: 14; V gene: TRBV6-1; clone size: NA; CDR3 DNA: TGTGCCAGCAGTAAGACGGGACCCGGCAACGTCCTGACTTTC; CDR3 protein: CASSKTGPGNVLTF
J gene: TRBJ1-4; D gene: NA; CDR3 length: 14; V gene: TRBV10-1; clone size: NA; CDR3 DNA: TGCGCCAGCAGTGAGTCGAATACTCGCGGCGAACTGTTTTTT; CDR3 protein: CASSESNTRGELFF
J gene: TRBJ1-2; D gene: NA; CDR3 length: 13; V gene: TRBV7-9; clone size: NA; CDR3 DNA: TGTGCCGACCGGGACTCCGGCTCGGGGGGCTACACCTTC; CDR3 protein: CADRDSGSGGYTF
J gene: TRBJ2-1; D gene: NA; CDR3 length: 16; V gene: TRBV4-1; clone size: NA; CDR3 DNA: TGCGCCAGCAGCCAAGTAGGTAGAACCCGGTGGGATGAGCAGTTCTTC; CDR3 protein: CASSQVGRTRWDEQFF
J gene: TRBJ2-1; D gene: NA; CDR3 length: 15; V gene: TRBV18; clone size: NA; CDR3 DNA: TGTGCCAGCTCAACCCCCGGGGCCTCCTACAATGAGCAGTTCTTC; CDR3 protein: CASSTPGASYNEQFF